One and the same sample provided the 28 T cell receptor beta chains below, sequenced in a study of cytomegalovirus exposure and HLA in healthy donors. Both 60 Vbeta primers and 13 Jbeta primers went into the PCR. Sequencing was performed with immunoSEQ multiplex PCR; in TCRdb, only in-frame clones are kept and a portion is missing. Seen here are fewer than 300,000 clones, roughly 85% observed once, and the top ten hold 3.5% to 4%. The sample comprised PBMCs. The source of these receptors is a man aged 35-49 years in good health and CMV-seropositive.

The chain combines TRBV7-9 with TRBJ2-5, with TRBD2 identical over 9 bases. The ends lost 0 bases at V and 4 bases at J; junction bases unmatched: 3. The CDR3 is 15 residues long. Germline values: CDR1 SEHNR, CDR2 FQNEAQ (reference sequence). The CDR3 coding sequence is TGTGCCAGCAGCTTAGCTAGCGGGAGATCAGAGACCCAGTACTTC. Protein product: CASSLASGRSETQYF.

This rearrangement joins TRBV7-9 to TRBJ2-1, with a tentative D call TRBD2 (6 bases). The CDR3 is 16 residues long. Trimming pared 7 bases from V and 4 bases from J, leaving 20 bases between. CDR1 and CDR2 (germline): SEHNR, FQNEAQ (reference sequence). CDR3 amino acids: CASTGFEVAAYNEQFF. The CDR3 coding sequence is TGTGCCAGCACCGGGTTTGAGGTAGCGGCGTACAATGAGCAGTTCTTC.

The DNA for the CDR3 is TGTGCCAGCAGCATCCAGGGGGACAGCTCCTACGAGCAGTACTTC. Residues: CASSIQGDSSYEQYF. V is TRBV9 and J is TRBJ2-7; 7 bases match TRBD1. The CDR3 extends over 15 amino acids. The V and J ends lost 4 bases and 0 bases, in that order; junction bases with no gene match: 7. Germline assignment: CDR1 SGDLS and CDR2 YYNGEE.

This sequence joins TRBV5-4 and TRBJ2-5; 8 bases match TRBD2. CDR3 size: 16 residues. Trimming removed 0 bases from V and 2 bases from J; junction bases left unmatched: 6. CDR1 SGHNT and CDR2 YYREEE come from the germline V gene (reference sequence). The DNA of the CDR3 is TGTGCCAGCAGCTTGGGGCTAGCGGGTGTTCAAGAGACCCAGTACTTC. Protein sequence: CASSLGLAGVQETQYF.

The rearrangement links TRBV2 to TRBJ1-4; D might be TRBD1 (6 bases). The germline V gene encodes CDR1 SNHLY and CDR2 FYNNEI. V was clipped by 5 bases and J by 8 bases, with 18 bases between them. The CDR3 runs 15 residues. CDR3 DNA sequence: TGTGCCAGCAGTCGCCCACAGGGAGTTTACGAAAAACTGTTTTTT. Encoded protein: CASSRPQGVYEKLFF. The variable domain in full, completed from reference TRBV2 and TRBJ1-4, reads EPEVTQTPSHQVTQMGQEVILRCVPISNHLYFYWYRQILGQKVEFLVSFYNNEISEKSEIFDDQFSVERPDGSNFTLKIRSTKLEDSAMYFCASSRPQGVYEKLFFGSGTQLSVL.

This chain joins TRBV2 and TRBJ2-3, with 8 positions matching TRBD1. J gave up 7 bases and V 11 bases, and 5 bases lay outside the gene matches. This CDR3 region has 11 residues. Germline lookup yields CDR1 SNHLY and CDR2 FYNNEI. This chain's CDR3 is CALRGLNTQYF. In DNA form, the CDR3 reads TGTGCCCTCAGGGGGCTGAATACGCAGTATTTT. Full variable domain (rest looked up from reference TRBV2 and TRBJ2-3): EPEVTQTPSHQVTQMGQEVILRCVPISNHLYFYWYRQILGQKVEFLVSFYNNEISEKSEIFDDQFSVERPDGSNFTLKIRSTKLEDSAMYFCALRGLNTQYFGPGTRLTVL.

On this clone: The sample holds other DNA sequences that translate to the same CDR3. The rearrangement joins TRBV7-9 to TRBJ1-5, with D perhaps TRBD1 (6 bases). V was clipped by 6 bases and J by 3 bases, with 18 bases between them. Germline CDR1 reads SEHNR; CDR2 reads FQNEAQ (reference sequence). The CDR3 extends over 16 amino acids. DNA for the CDR3: TGTGCCAGCAGTCCCCTGGGGGGGGGCTCCAATCAGCCCCAGCATTTT. Translated, it gives CASSPLGGGSNQPQHF. Full variable domain (outside the CDR3, taken from reference TRBV7-9 and TRBJ1-5): DTGVSQNPRHKITKRGQNVTFRCDPISEHNRLYWYRQTLGQGPEFLTYFQNEAQLEKSRLLSDRFSAERPKGSFSTLEIQRTEQGDSAMYLCASSPLGGGSNQPQHFGDGTRLSIL.

The gene calls are TRBV27 and TRBJ1-5; 9 nucleotides agree with TRBD1. With 5 bases clipped from V and 1 base from J, the junction kept 3 bases outside the gene matches. Germline assignment: CDR1 MNHEY and CDR2 SMNVEV (reference sequence). This CDR3 region has 15 residues. The CDR3 loop is CASSPGQGSNQPQHF. CDR3 coding DNA: TGTGCCAGCAGTCCAGGACAGGGGAGCAATCAGCCCCAGCATTTT.

This clone came up a few times. The chain couples TRBV28 to TRBJ1-1; D unclear. The V and J ends lost 5 bases and 3 bases respectively, with 10 bases between them. This CDR3 region has 13 residues. Germline values: CDR1 MDHEN, CDR2 SYDVKM. CDR3 bases: TGTGCCAGCAGTCCTCAGATGGACACTGAAGCTTTCTTT. It is translated as CASSPQMDTEAFF. Supplemented by reference TRBV28 and TRBJ1-1, the full variable domain reads DVKVTQSSRYLVKRTGEKVFLECVQDMDHENMFWYRQDPGLGLRLIYFSYDVKMKEKGDIPEGYSVSREKKERFSLILESASTNQTSMYLCASSPQMDTEAFFGQGTRLTVV.

This clone has a count of ten or more. Other DNA sequences within the sample encode an identical CDR3. The V gene is TRBV18, the J gene TRBJ1-1; no reliable D call. The V and J ends lost 1 base and 1 base respectively, with 7 bases between them. CDR3 size: 14 residues. CDR1 is KGHSH and CDR2 is LQKENI in the germline V gene. The CDR3 sequence: CASSPQGANTEAFF. DNA of the CDR3: TGTGCCAGCTCACCACAGGGAGCGAACACTGAAGCTTTCTTT.

The J gene is TRBJ1-5, the V gene TRBV2, with D tentatively TRBD1 (5 bases). The CDR3 contains 17 residues. Trimming pared 1 base from V and 4 bases from J, leaving 17 bases between. Germline assignment: CDR1 SNHLY and CDR2 FYNNEI. The CDR3 spells CASSEGPARAGNQPQHF. DNA of the CDR3: TGTGCCAGCAGTGAAGGCCCGGCCCGGGCAGGGAATCAGCCCCAGCATTTT.

The J gene is TRBJ2-3, the V gene TRBV29-1, with a weak D call TRBD2 (7 bases). CDR3 size: 15 residues. Trimming stripped 7 bases from V and 2 bases from J, with 19 bases between. Germline CDR1 and CDR2: SQVTM and ANQGSEA. CDR3 sequence (DNA): TGCAGCGCCCCGCCGTCGCGGGGGCTCACAGATACGCAGTATTTT. Translating it yields CSAPPSRGLTDTQYF.

The chain recombines TRBV27 with TRBJ2-5, with D maybe TRBD1 (6 bases). The J call may be in error: the DNA end matches TRBJ2-7 better. This CDR3 is built from 14 residues. From germline, CDR1 is MNHEY and CDR2 SMNVEV (reference sequence). The CDR3 here is CASSLTGSSYEQYF. In DNA, the CDR3 is TGTGCCAGCAGTTTAACAGGGAGCTCCTACGAGCAGTACTTC.

The rearrangement uses TRBV4-1 and TRBJ2-2; 11 bases map to TRBD2. The CDR3 covers 21 residues. Germline CDR1 reads MGHRA; CDR2 reads YSYEKL. The V and J ends lost 2 bases and 6 bases, in that order; junction bases with no gene match: 20. The CDR3, as DNA: TGCGCCAGCAGCCAACCACCTCGGGTCGGTAGCGGGAGGGTGATCCCCGGGGAGCTGTTTTTT. Translated: CASSQPPRVGSGRVIPGELFF.

V gene TRBV27 combines with J gene TRBJ1-6; a possible D gene is TRBD1 (6 bases). The CDR3 is 15 amino acids. The germline V and J ends were trimmed by 5 bases and 6 bases, with 14 bases remaining between them. Germline CDR1 is MNHEY and CDR2 is SMNVEV (reference sequence). CDR3 residues: CASSQDRSLNSPLHF. DNA of the CDR3: TGTGCCAGCAGTCAAGACAGGTCTCTTAATTCACCCCTCCACTTT.

This chain uses TRBV29-1 with TRBJ2-7, with D unresolved. The CDR3 contains 14 residues. Germline-derived CDR1 and CDR2 are SQVTM and ANQGSEA. Trimming shortened V by 1 base and J by 0 bases, and 10 bases separated the two germline ends. The CDR3 reads CSVEAPGSSYEQYF. DNA of the CDR3: TGCAGCGTTGAAGCCCCAGGAAGCTCCTACGAGCAGTACTTC.

V usage is TRBV19 and J usage is TRBJ2-7, with TRBD2 as a possible D gene (6 bases). Trimming took 3 bases from V and 5 from J, leaving 11 bases between them. This CDR3 contains 13 residues. Germline CDR1 and CDR2: LNHDA and SQIVND (reference sequence). The CDR3: CASSITREDEQYF. The CDR3 DNA reads as TGTGCCAGTAGTATTACCAGGGAGGACGAGCAGTACTTC.

J is TRBJ2-7 and V is TRBV6-1, with TRBD2 matching over 11 bases. The CDR3 runs to 14 residues. J lost 6 bases, V lost 4 bases, and 5 bases had no gene match. From germline, CDR1 is MNHNS and CDR2 SASEGT. CDR3 residues: CASSVLAGVIEQYF. The DNA for the CDR3 is TGTGCCAGCAGTGTACTAGCGGGAGTTATCGAGCAGTACTTC.

The rearrangement joins TRBV5-1 to TRBJ1-1, with TRBD1 matching 8 bases. The CDR3 is 15 amino acids. Germline V lookup: CDR1 SGHRS, CDR2 YFSETQ. Unmatched junction bases numbered 7, after V lost 3 bases and J lost 3 bases. CDR3 DNA sequence: TGCGCCAGCAGCTACGGGACAGGTTTGGACACTGAAGCTTTCTTT. This codes for CASSYGTGLDTEAFF.

The chain has TRBV7-6 and TRBJ2-7, with D perhaps matching TRBD2 (5 bases). The V end lost 1 base, the J end lost 7 bases, and 11 bases lay between the germline ends. CDR1 is SGHVS, CDR2 FNYEAQ, per germline. There are 13 residues in the CDR3. The CDR3 here is CASSLGTGKEQYF. The DNA for the CDR3 is TGTGCCAGCAGCTTAGGGACTGGGAAGGAGCAGTACTTC.

The rearrangement joins TRBV2 to TRBJ1-1; 8 positions match TRBD1. The length of the CDR3 is 16 residues. J gave up 1 base and V 4 bases, and 8 bases lay outside the gene matches. Germline V CDR1 and CDR2: SNHLY, FYNNEI. This CDR3 is CASSGPRTGRNTEAFF. The CDR3 DNA reads TGTGCCAGCAGTGGGCCCCGGACAGGGCGGAACACTGAAGCTTTCTTT.

Written as DNA, the CDR3 is TGTGCCAGCACCGCCTTAAAGGACAGGATTAATAACTATGGCTACACCTTC. Amino acid sequence: CASTALKDRINNYGYTF. The chain combines TRBV7-9 with TRBJ1-2, with 7 bases lining up with TRBD1. Germline loops: CDR1 SEHNR, CDR2 FQNEAQ (reference sequence). The CDR3 is made up of 17 amino acids. Losses at the gene ends were 7 bases for V and 1 base for J; bases not matched to a gene: 15.

The rearrangement joins TRBV27 to TRBJ2-7, with D possibly being TRBD1 (6 bases). Trimming removed 1 base at V and 0 bases at J, with 16 bases between. Per the germline V gene, CDR1 is MNHEY and CDR2 is SMNVEV (reference sequence). CDR3 length equals 17 residues. The CDR3 DNA reads TGTGCCAGCAGTTTATACGGGACACATCTACCCTCCTACGAGCAGTACTTC. This codes for CASSLYGTHLPSYEQYF.

The gene calls are TRBV10-3 and TRBJ2-3, with 10 bases aligning to TRBD1. The CDR3 extends over 18 amino acids. After removal of 3 bases from V and 3 bases from J, the junction contained 12 bases not matched to a gene. CDR1 is ENHRY and CDR2 is SYGVKD in the germline V gene. In DNA, the CDR3 is TGTGCCATCAGTGAAGCCGGGACAGGGGTCGGGTGGACAGATACGCAGTATTTT. Protein: CAISEAGTGVGWTDTQYF.

This sequence joins TRBV10-3 and TRBJ1-2; a weak D match, TRBD1 (5 bases). The CDR3 loop spans 15 amino acids. Germline V gene data show CDR1 as ENHRY and CDR2 as SYGVKD. Between the trimmed V and J ends, which lost 6 bases and 1 base, there was a span of 15 bases. The CDR3 DNA is TGTGCCATCAGGGACCCACAGGAAGTTAACTATGGCTACACCTTC. Protein product: CAIRDPQEVNYGYTF.

In this sample, this clone turned up once. V usage is TRBV10-3 and J usage is TRBJ2-5, with 9 bases matching TRBD1. Trimming took 0 bases from V and 5 from J; bases not matched to a gene: 4. CDR3 length equals 15 residues. Germline V gene lookup returns CDR1 ENHRY and CDR2 SYGVKD. The CDR3 sequence is CAISESTGGRETQYF. The CDR3 DNA follows: TGTGCCATCAGTGAGTCAACAGGGGGCAGGGAGACCCAGTACTTC.

This chain uses TRBV4-1 with TRBJ2-3; D is ambiguous. Germline CDR1 reads MGHRA; CDR2 reads YSYEKL. The CDR3 extends over 12 amino acids. Trimming removed 3 bases at V and 3 bases at J, with 4 bases between. The CDR3 DNA follows: TGCGCCAGCAGCCAGGAGACAGATACGCAGTATTTT. This translates into CASSQETDTQYF.

In its sample, this clone was seen once. The CDR3, as DNA: TGTGCCAGCGAGGCTAGCTCCTACGAGCAGTACTTC. As protein: CASEASSYEQYF. V gene TRBV28 combines with J gene TRBJ2-7; D ambiguous. V was shortened by 8 bases and J by 0 bases, with 8 bases between the two germline ends. Germline V gives CDR1 MDHEN, CDR2 SYDVKM. The CDR3 has 12 amino acids. Drawing the rest from reference TRBV28 and TRBJ2-7, the complete variable domain is DVKVTQSSRYLVKRTGEKVFLECVQDMDHENMFWYRQDPGLGLRLIYFSYDVKMKEKGDIPEGYSVSREKKERFSLILESASTNQTSMYLCASEASSYEQYFGPGTRLTVT.